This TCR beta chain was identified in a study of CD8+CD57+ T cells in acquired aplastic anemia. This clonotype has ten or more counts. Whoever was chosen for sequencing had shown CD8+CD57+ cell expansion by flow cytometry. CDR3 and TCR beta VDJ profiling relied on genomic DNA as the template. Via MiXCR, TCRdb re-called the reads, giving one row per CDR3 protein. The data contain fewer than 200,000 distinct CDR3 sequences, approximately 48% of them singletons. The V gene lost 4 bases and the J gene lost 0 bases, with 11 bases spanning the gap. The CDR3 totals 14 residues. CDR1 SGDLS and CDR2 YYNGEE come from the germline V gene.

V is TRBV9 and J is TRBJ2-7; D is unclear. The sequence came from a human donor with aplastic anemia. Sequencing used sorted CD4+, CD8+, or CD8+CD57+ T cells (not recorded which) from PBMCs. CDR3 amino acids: CASSLEASSYEQYF. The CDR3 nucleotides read TGTGCCAGCAGCCTTGAGGCGTCCTCCTACGAGCAGTACTTC.